This TCR beta chain came from a study of shared clonotypes between healthy human individuals (dated by TCRdb to about 2020). Concerning the study at large: The cohort comprised a couple of women and a few men aged 18 to 49 years. For each donor, three plates each were used for CD4 naive and CD4 memory, two plates were used for CD8 naive, and one plate was used for CD8 memory. To estimate repertoire size and how much clonotypes are shared between individuals, the study performed deep sequencing of blood TCR repertoires from a handful of healthy adults. Libraries were prepared and TCR repertoires were sequenced by different laboratories using diverse techniques, in order to increase sequencing depth and limit assay-specific biases. Leukapheresis yielded between about 0.85 and 10 billion PBMCs per donor.

On this clone: Its antigen has not been determined. The input lacks base qualities; no much larger clone sits a single base away.

The germline V gene specifies SGHDN as CDR1 and FVKESK as CDR2. The V and J ends are trimmed by 4 bases and 2 bases, leaving 9 bases between them. The CDR3 spans 13 residues, from the cysteine through the phenylalanine. Just the 39-base CDR3 DNA is kept, in frame starting at base 1. TCR CDR3 regions were amplified from genomic DNA by multiplex PCR using the deep immunoSEQ assay. Genomic DNA extracted from each cell subset was distributed evenly over all wells of several immunoSEQ 96-well plates, and each plate served as one replicate. For sorted subsets, approximately 210 ng of genomic DNA, equivalent to 25,000 to 35,000 T cell genomes, went into each replicate PCR. Purified libraries were measured with a Qubit 3.0 fluorometer, size-checked on a Bioanalyzer 2100, and measured again with the KAPA Library Quantification kit. A separate single-read 150-cycle Illumina NextSeq 550 flow cell was used to sequence each immunoSEQ 96-well plate. The paper's data handling went like this. Because the immunoSEQ output held only junctional sequences and lacked quality scores, the filtering could not match the filtering applied to full-length reads. To assign V/J genes and CDR3, sequences were annotated using PyIR, a Python wrapper for IgBLAST v1.9, with IMGT germline references. Reads were filtered out if the reads had weak V/J assignments (E-value above 1e-6), no CDR3, stop codons, out-of-frame junctions, or ambiguous translated residues. V3J clonotypes were defined as sequences sharing an identical inferred V gene, J gene, and CDR3 amino acid sequence. Percentage overlap between repertoires was calculated by dividing the number of shared unique clonotypes by the size of the smaller repertoire. RTK rarefaction, the Chao1 estimator, and Recon v2.1 estimates of unobserved clonotypes were used to assess repertoire richness. Generation probabilities for all TCRbeta clonotypes obtained by the gDNA method from a few donors were computed using OLGA. TCRdb obtained this table from immuneACCESS and retained in-frame rearrangements with V and J assigned. These tables miss some clones; where compared with another copy, unresolved V genes account for less than half of the shortfall, and the remainder is unexplained. That table supplies the V and J calls and clone size; D and trimming were determined from the DNA. The sample yields around 2.1 million clones; approximately 94% were counted once. The top ten hold 1.5% to 2% of the sample.

Broad study findings and their caveats: Because the study included only a small number of donors, the genetic and exposure-history diversity represented was limited. Clonotypes shared by all four sorted-subset donors showed higher generation probabilities than non-shared clonotypes. Naive subsets generally had larger estimated clonotype richness than memory subsets did. Based on pairwise subsampling, the degree of clonotype sharing among donors was expected to be affected by sequencing depth. Sampling was restricted to blood, and TCR repertoires in tissue are likely to differ from TCR repertoires in blood. Rarefaction of sorted-subset datasets indicated incomplete sequencing despite the large sequencing depth. Sharing across several donors was observed for approximately 4.6% of naive CD4, 3.5% of naive CD8, 2.3% of memory CD4, and over 0.3% of memory CD8 clonotypes.

CD8 naive samples consisted of CD45RO-negative cells that were positively selected for CCR7, yielding a CD45RA+CCR7+ population without TemRA cells. Healthy HIV-negative adults with no recently reported acute infections or vaccinations were included as donors. Every donor was a Caucasian adult living in Nashville, Tennessee, USA. Blood was obtained by leukapheresis, after which PBMCs were separated by Ficoll-Histopaque density gradient centrifugation and cryopreserved in liquid nitrogen vapor phase. Analytical flow cytometry was used to check the purity and quantity of every magnetically sorted T cell population. Genomic DNA was isolated from every sorted fraction and measured by UV absorbance on a Nanodrop 2000c.

The receptor chain draws on TRBV14 and TRBJ2-7, with no confidently assigned D gene. The receptor was isolated from a man aged 18 to 35 in good health. Some clones in this sample may be carry-over from other donors' samples. The sample was naive CD8+ T cells from PBMCs. The cell subset or site label, as the study defines it: CD45RA+CCR7+. The nucleotide sequence reads TGTGCCAGCAGCCCAGTTTCAACCTACGAGCAGTACTTC. It encodes CASSPVSTYEQYF.